This T cell receptor (beta chain) was retrieved from a study of cytomegalovirus exposure and HLA in healthy donors. General observations from the study: Reported results showed that the classifier diagnosed cytomegalovirus status with high specificity and sensitivity.

As concerns this clone: Its antigen is not identified.

The study ran its PCR with 60 Vbeta and 13 Jbeta primers. Profiling relied on immunoSEQ multiplex PCR, and the TCRdb table lists in-frame clones only, not all of them. Of about 190,000 clones listed, about four fifths were seen once; the top ten hold 1.5% to 2%. This clonotype originated in a woman younger than 35 in good health and CMV-seronegative. Sequences were obtained from PBMCs.

CDR3 coding DNA: TGTGCCAGCAATTTAGGGACAGCGGGAGGCTACACCTTC. Protein product: CASNLGTAGGYTF. The V and J genes are TRBV13 and TRBJ1-2, with 7 bases lining up with TRBD1. V shed 7 bases, J shed 8 bases, and the junction held 10 bases outside the gene matches. The CDR3 has 13 residues. Per germline, CDR1 PRHDT and CDR2 FYEKMQ (reference sequence).